This TCR beta chain was captured by sequencing in a study of blood T cell repertoires in COVID-19. Study-level information: Samples taken during acute and convalescent COVID-19 were collected in the United States, Italy and Spain. PBMCs, B-cell-depleted T cells, or T cells were the source of the cDNA or gDNA that made up the material.

Authors' methods: Using reference gene primer amplification, nucleated cell counts were estimated. Profiling relied on immunoSEQ multiplex PCR, and the TCRdb table lists in-frame clones only, not all of them. Clone size and V and J calls were adopted from that table, with D and trimming inferred from the DNA. The sample carries 120,000 or so clones, approximately 79% recorded once. This CDR3 spans 13 amino acids. The V gene's germline CDR1 is MNHEY and CDR2 SVGAGI. With 6 bases removed from V and 2 bases from J, the gap between germline ends came to 10 bases. This chain connects TRBV6-5 to TRBJ1-1; tentative D call: TRBD1 (5 bases). Sequenced material: peripheral blood. The source of this sequence is a man in his fifties or sixties with acute or convalescent COVID-19. The CDR3 loop is CASSRVANTEAFF. The CDR3 DNA reads as TGTGCCAGCAGCAGGGTTGCCAACACTGAAGCTTTCTTT.